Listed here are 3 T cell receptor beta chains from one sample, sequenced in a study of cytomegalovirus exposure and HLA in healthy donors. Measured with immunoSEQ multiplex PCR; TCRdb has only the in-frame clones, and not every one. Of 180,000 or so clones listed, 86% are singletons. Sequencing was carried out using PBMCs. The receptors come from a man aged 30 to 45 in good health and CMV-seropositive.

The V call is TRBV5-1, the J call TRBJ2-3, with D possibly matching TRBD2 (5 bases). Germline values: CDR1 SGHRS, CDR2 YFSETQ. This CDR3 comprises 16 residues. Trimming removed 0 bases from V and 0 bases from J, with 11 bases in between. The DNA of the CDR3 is TGCGCCAGCAGCTTGGCCAAACTAGTAAGCACAGATACGCAGTATTTT. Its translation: CASSLAKLVSTDTQYF.

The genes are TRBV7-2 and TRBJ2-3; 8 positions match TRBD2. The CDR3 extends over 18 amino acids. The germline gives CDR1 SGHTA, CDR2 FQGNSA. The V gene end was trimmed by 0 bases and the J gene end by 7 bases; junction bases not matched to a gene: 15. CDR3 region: CASSLAPKTSGRGNTQYF. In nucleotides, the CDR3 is TGTGCCAGCAGCTTAGCCCCTAAGACGAGCGGGAGAGGGAATACGCAGTATTTT.

The CDR3 protein is CSVLADPVTSGANVLTF. The CDR3 nucleotides read TGCAGCGTCTTAGCCGACCCGGTTACCTCTGGGGCCAACGTCCTGACTTTC. The chain carries TRBV29-1 and TRBJ2-6, with D uncertain. The CDR3 totals 17 residues. Trimming shortened V by 6 bases and J by 0 bases, and 18 bases separated the two germline ends. Germline CDR1 SQVTM, CDR2 ANQGSEA. The full variable domain, completed using reference TRBV29-1 and TRBJ2-6, is SAVISQKPSRDICQRGTSLTIQCQVDSQVTMMFWYRQQPGQSLTLIATANQGSEATYESGFVIDKFPISRPNLTFSTLTVSNMSPEDSSIYLCSVLADPVTSGANVLTFGAGSRLTVL.